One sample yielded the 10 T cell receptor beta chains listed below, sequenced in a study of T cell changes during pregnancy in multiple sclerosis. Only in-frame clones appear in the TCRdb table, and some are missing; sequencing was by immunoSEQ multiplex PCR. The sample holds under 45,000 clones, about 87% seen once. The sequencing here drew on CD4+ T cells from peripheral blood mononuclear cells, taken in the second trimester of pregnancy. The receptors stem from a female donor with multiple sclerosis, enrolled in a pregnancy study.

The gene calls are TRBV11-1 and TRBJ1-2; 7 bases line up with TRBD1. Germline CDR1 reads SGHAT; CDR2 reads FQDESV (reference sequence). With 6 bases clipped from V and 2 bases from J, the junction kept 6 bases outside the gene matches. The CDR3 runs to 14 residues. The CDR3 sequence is CASRRTGENYGYTF. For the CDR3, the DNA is TGTGCCAGCAGACGAACAGGGGAGAACTATGGCTACACCTTC.

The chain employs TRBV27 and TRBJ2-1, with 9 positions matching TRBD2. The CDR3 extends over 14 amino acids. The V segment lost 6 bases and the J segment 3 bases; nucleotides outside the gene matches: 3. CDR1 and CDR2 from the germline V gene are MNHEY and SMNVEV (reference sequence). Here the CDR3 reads CASSGLAHYNEQFF. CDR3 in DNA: TGTGCCAGCAGCGGACTAGCGCACTACAATGAGCAGTTCTTC.

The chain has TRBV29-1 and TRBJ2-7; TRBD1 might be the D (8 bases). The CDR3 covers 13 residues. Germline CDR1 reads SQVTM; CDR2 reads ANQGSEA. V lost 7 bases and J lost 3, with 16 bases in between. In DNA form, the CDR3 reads TGCAGCGCCCGACAGGGGAGGGACTACGAGCAGTACTTC. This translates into CSARQGRDYEQYF.

The CDR3 bases are TGCAGCGTTGAAGGCAGATACACAGATACGCAGTATTTT. Amino acids: CSVEGRYTDTQYF. J is TRBJ2-3 and V is TRBV29-1; D remains unclear. Trimming pared 1 base from V and 2 bases from J, leaving 7 bases between. CDR1 and CDR2 (germline): SQVTM, ANQGSEA. The CDR3 totals 13 residues.

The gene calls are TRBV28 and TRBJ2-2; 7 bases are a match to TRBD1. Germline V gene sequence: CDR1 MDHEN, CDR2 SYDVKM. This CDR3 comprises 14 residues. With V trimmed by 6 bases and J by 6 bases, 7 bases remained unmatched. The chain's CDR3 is CASRAGTASGELFF. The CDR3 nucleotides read TGTGCCAGCAGGGCCGGGACAGCTTCCGGGGAGCTGTTTTTT. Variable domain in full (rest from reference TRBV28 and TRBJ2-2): DVKVTQSSRYLVKRTGEKVFLECVQDMDHENMFWYRQDPGLGLRLIYFSYDVKMKEKGDIPEGYSVSREKKERFSLILESASTNQTSMYLCASRAGTASGELFFGEGSRLTVL.

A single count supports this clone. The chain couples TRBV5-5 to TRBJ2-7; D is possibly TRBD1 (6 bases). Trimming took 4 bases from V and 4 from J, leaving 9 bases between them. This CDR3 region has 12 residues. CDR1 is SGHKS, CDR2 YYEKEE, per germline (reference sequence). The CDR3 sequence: CASSLQGYEQYF. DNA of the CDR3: TGTGCCAGCAGCCTACAGGGTTACGAGCAGTACTTC.

CDR3 residues: CASSSLLAGVYEQYF. The CDR3 nucleotides read TGTGCCAGCAGTTCCCTCCTAGCGGGAGTATACGAGCAGTACTTC. The chain recombines TRBV27 with TRBJ2-7; 10 bases are shared with TRBD2. The CDR3 has 15 amino acids. The V and J ends lost 4 bases and 4 bases, in that order; junction bases with no gene match: 7. Germline V CDR1 and CDR2: MNHEY, SMNVEV (reference sequence).

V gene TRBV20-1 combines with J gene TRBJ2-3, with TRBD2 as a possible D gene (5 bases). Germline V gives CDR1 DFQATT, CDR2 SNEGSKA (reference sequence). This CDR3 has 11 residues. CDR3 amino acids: CTLSRVGAQYF. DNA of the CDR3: TGCACCCTATCCCGAGTGGGAGCGCAGTATTTT.

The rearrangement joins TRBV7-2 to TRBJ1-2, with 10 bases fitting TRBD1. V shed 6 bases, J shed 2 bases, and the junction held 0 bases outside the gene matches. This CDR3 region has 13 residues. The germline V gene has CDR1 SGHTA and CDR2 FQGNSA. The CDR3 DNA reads TGTGCCAGCAGGGGACAGGGGAACTATGGCTACACCTTC. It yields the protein CASRGQGNYGYTF.

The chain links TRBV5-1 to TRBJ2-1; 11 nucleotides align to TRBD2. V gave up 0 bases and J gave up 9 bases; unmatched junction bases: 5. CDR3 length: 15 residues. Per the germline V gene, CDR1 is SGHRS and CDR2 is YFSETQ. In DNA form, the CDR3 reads TGCGCCAGCAGCTTGGAACTAGCGGGAGTATTTGAGCAGTTCTTC. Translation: CASSLELAGVFEQFF. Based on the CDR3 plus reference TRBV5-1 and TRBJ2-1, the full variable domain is KAGVTQTPRYLIKTRGQQVTLSCSPISGHRSVSWYQQTPGQGLQFLFEYFSETQRNKGNFPGRFSGRQFSNSRSEMNVSTLELGDSALYLCASSLELAGVFEQFFGPGTRLTVL.